These 14 T cell receptor beta chains came from one sample sequenced in a study of response to subunit inactivated influenza vaccine. MiXCR, applied by TCRdb to the RT-PCR reads, yields one record per CDR3 protein. Here the sample spans 550,000 to 650,000 distinct CDR3 sequences, approximately 10% being singletons. Sample: PBMCs from blood, taken on the day of vaccination. Every receptor here comes from a middle-aged man who received an inactivated influenza vaccine.

This clonotype was seen ten or more times. The rearrangement links TRBV20-1 to TRBJ2-1; no clear D gene. CDR1 is DFQATT and CDR2 is SNEGSKA in the germline V gene (reference sequence). Trimming took 6 bases from V and 4 from J, leaving 13 bases between them. The CDR3 extends over 13 amino acids. The CDR3 region has the DNA TGCAGTGCGGGTCGGCGGTCGTACAATGAGCAGTTCTTC. Translated, it gives CSAGRRSYNEQFF.

The chain carries TRBV28 and TRBJ1-2, with D possibly TRBD1 on 5 matching bases. V lost 8 bases, J lost 8 bases, and 18 bases lay in between. Germline loops: CDR1 MDHEN, CDR2 SYDVKM. This CDR3 is built from 13 residues. CDR3 residues: CASLRGGAGGYTF. DNA for the CDR3: TGTGCCAGCCTACGGGGAGGGGCCGGAGGCTACACCTTC.

There are a few counts of this clonotype. V gene TRBV4-3 combines with J gene TRBJ2-3; 7 bases align to TRBD2. Per the germline V gene, CDR1 is LGHNA and CDR2 is YSLEER. The length of the CDR3 is 15 residues. The J segment lost 2 bases and the V segment lost 2 bases, leaving 4 bases of the junction unmatched. The CDR3 is CASSQLRGDTDTQYF. CDR3 sequence (DNA): TGCGCCAGCAGCCAACTCCGGGGGGACACAGATACGCAGTATTTT.

The chain employs TRBV29-1 and TRBJ2-7; D is possibly TRBD2 (6 bases). There are 15 residues in the CDR3. V was pared by 1 base and J by 0 bases, with 13 bases between. Per the germline V gene, CDR1 is SQVTM and CDR2 is ANQGSEA. The CDR3: CSVEGGSGSSYEQYF. The CDR3 DNA reads TGCAGCGTTGAAGGAGGTAGCGGAAGCTCCTACGAGCAGTACTTC.

This clonotype was detected ten times or more. J is TRBJ1-4 and V is TRBV11-2, with D possibly being TRBD1 (5 bases). Germline CDR1 is SGHAT and CDR2 is FQNNGV. V lost 2 bases to trimming and J lost 2 bases, with 9 bases between them. The CDR3 length is 15 residues. This CDR3 is CASSLSAGTNEKLFF. CDR3 nucleotide sequence: TGTGCCAGCAGCTTAAGTGCAGGGACTAATGAAAAACTGTTTTTT.

In its sample, this clonotype was seen a few times. The chain couples TRBV7-9 to TRBJ2-3, with 10 nucleotides matching TRBD1. This CDR3 spans 16 amino acids. Trimming took 3 bases from V and 4 from J; bases not matched to a gene: 7. Germline V gene data show CDR1 as SEHNR and CDR2 as FQNEAQ (reference sequence). This chain's CDR3 is CASSLAGTGVSDTQYF. In DNA, the CDR3 is TGTGCCAGCAGCTTGGCTGGGACAGGGGTATCAGATACGCAGTATTTT.

V and J are TRBV15 and TRBJ2-7; D is possibly TRBD1 (6 bases). Trimming cost V 7 bases and J 4 bases, with 14 bases left between them. Germline CDR1 and CDR2: LNHNV and YYDKDF (reference sequence). The CDR3 runs to 13 residues. DNA of the CDR3: TGTGCCACCACTAGTTCCAGGGGATACGAGCAGTACTTC. This translates into CATTSSRGYEQYF.

This clonotype was detected a few times. The genes are TRBV24-1 and TRBJ2-2, with D possibly TRBD1 on 6 matching bases. The length of the CDR3 is 14 residues. Trimming took off 9 bases at V and 2 bases at J, with 12 bases between the two ends. Germline V lookup: CDR1 KGHDR, CDR2 SFDVKD. As DNA, the CDR3 is TGTGCCACCCAAAACAGGGATAACACCGGGGAGCTGTTTTTT. This codes for CATQNRDNTGELFF.

V and J are TRBV6-5 and TRBJ2-3; TRBD2 matches at 10 bases. From germline, CDR1 is MNHEY and CDR2 SVGAGI. The CDR3 runs 18 residues. The J segment lost 5 bases and the V segment lost 0 bases, leaving 11 bases of the junction unmatched. For the CDR3, the DNA is TGTGCCAGCAGTTACTCGCCGAACCTAGCGGGAGTACGAGATACGCAGTATTTT. It yields the protein CASSYSPNLAGVRDTQYF.

Only a few counts were recorded for this clonotype. The rearrangement uses TRBV6-5 and TRBJ2-5, with D unresolved. The V gene's germline CDR1 is MNHEY and CDR2 SVGAGI. V shed 6 bases and J shed 5 bases, with 10 bases lying between them. The CDR3 consists of 12 residues. The CDR3 is CASSHTRETQYF. DNA for the CDR3: TGTGCCAGCAGCCACACCAGGGAGACCCAGTACTTC.

This clonotype has at least ten counts. The rearrangement links TRBV12-3 or TRBV12-4 to TRBJ2-7; D not resolved. V was clipped by 1 base and J by 6 bases, with 10 bases between them. This CDR3 has 13 amino acids. The CDR3 sequence: CASSLDRRLEQYF. The DNA for the CDR3 is TGTGCCAGCAGTTTAGACCGCCGCCTCGAGCAGTACTTC.

A few counts support this clonotype. The gene calls are TRBV21-1 and TRBJ2-3; TRBD1 was called by the table and not checked on the DNA. TRBV21-1 is a pseudogene segment. The CDR3 runs 17 residues. The CDR3 protein is CASSKDARGHYTDTQYF. In DNA form, the CDR3 reads TGTGCCAGCAGCAAAGATGCGAGGGGGCACTACACAGATACGCAGTATTTT.

The sample holds a few counts of this clonotype. This sequence joins TRBV5-5 and TRBJ2-7; D is ambiguous. Germline CDR1 and CDR2: SGHKS and YYEKEE (reference sequence). V dropped 0 bases and J dropped 3 bases, with 10 bases sitting between them. This CDR3 spans 14 amino acids. The CDR3 bases are TGTGCCAGCAGCTTGGAGTGGAACGGCTACGAGCAGTACTTC. It yields the protein CASSLEWNGYEQYF.

This clonotype turned up a few times. The rearrangement links TRBV2 to TRBJ1-5, with D possibly TRBD1 on 5 matching bases. V gave up 7 bases and J gave up 0 bases, with 7 bases separating them. Per the germline V gene, CDR1 is SNHLY and CDR2 is FYNNEI. This CDR3 comprises 13 residues. This chain's CDR3 is CASKQGSNQPQHF. The CDR3 DNA is TGTGCCAGCAAGCAGGGTAGCAATCAGCCCCAGCATTTT.